This T cell receptor (beta chain) was captured in a study of shared clonotypes between healthy human individuals. Measured with immunoSEQ multiplex PCR; TCRdb has only the in-frame clones, and not every one. Of 2.3 million or so clones listed, about 92% are singletons. The CDR3 runs 16 residues. The germline V and J ends were trimmed by 3 bases and 0 bases, with 11 bases remaining between them. Looked up from germline, CDR1 is MNHEY and CDR2 is SVGAGI. This clone has just one count. The TCR comes from a man aged 18 to 35 in good health. Some clones in this sample may be carry-over from other donors' samples. Sequenced input: naive CD4+ T cells from PBMCs. Subset noted: CD45RA+ positively selected. The chain couples TRBV6-5 to TRBJ1-4, with a weak D call TRBD1 (6 bases). CDR3 residues: CASSYLRGATNEKLFF. CDR3 in DNA: TGTGCCAGCAGTTATCTCAGGGGAGCAACTAATGAAAAACTGTTTTTT.